This entry describes one T cell receptor (beta chain). Its antigen is still unknown. The sample comes from a study of post-analysis software for immune sequencing data. This CDR3 spans 15 amino acids. Deletions cut 3 bases from V and 2 bases from J, with 13 bases between. Notes on the study in general: In patients, TRBV5-6, TRBV5-1 and TRBV20-1 belonged to roughly 5 TRBV segments found more frequently than in controls.

Unique molecular identifiers were carried by the TCR beta cDNA libraries. Via MiXCR, TCRdb re-called the PCR reads, giving one row per CDR3 protein. This sample yields over 300,000 distinct CDR3 sequences, of which about a third are seen a single time; 13% belongs to the top ten. The sample consisted of blood. This clonotype originated in a girl between 10 and 17 years old with multiple sclerosis. The rearrangement links TRBV12-3 or TRBV12-4 to TRBJ2-5, with D perhaps matching TRBD2 (6 bases). The CDR3 sequence: CASSLRLSGQETQYF. In DNA, the CDR3 is TGTGCCAGCAGTTTGAGATTGAGCGGGCAAGAGACCCAGTACTTC.